This T cell receptor (beta chain) stems from a study of response to subunit inactivated influenza vaccine. Study results and limitations: Each seasonal influenza vaccination, the authors suggested, recruits few new T cells.

At least ten counts were recorded for this clonotype. What it recognizes is unknown. TCRdb reanalysed the RT-PCR reads using MiXCR and keeps one entry per CDR3 protein. In the table there are around 580,000 distinct CDR3 sequences, around 11% of which are singletons. Specimen: PBMCs from blood, collected on the day of vaccination. The TCR sequence derives from a man in his forties or fifties who received an inactivated influenza vaccine.

The CDR3 sequence: CASSLGQASYEQYF. DNA of the CDR3: TGCGCCAGCAGCCTCGGACAGGCCTCCTACGAGCAGTACTTC. V is TRBV5-1 and J is TRBJ2-7, with 7 bases that match TRBD1. This CDR3 is 14 amino acids long. V trimming: 4 bases; J trimming: 0 bases; junction bases outside the gene matches: 4. In germline, CDR1 is SGHRS, CDR2 YFSETQ.